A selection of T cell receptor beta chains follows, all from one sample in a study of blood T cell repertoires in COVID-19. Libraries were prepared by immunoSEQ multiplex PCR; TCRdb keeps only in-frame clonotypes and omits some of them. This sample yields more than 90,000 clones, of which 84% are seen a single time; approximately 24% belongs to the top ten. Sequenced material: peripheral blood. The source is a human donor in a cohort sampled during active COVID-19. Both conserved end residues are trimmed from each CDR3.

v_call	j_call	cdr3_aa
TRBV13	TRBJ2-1	ASSLPTSGGAAEQF
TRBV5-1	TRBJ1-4	ASSPQVANEKLF
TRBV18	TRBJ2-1	ASSSQTGRGGEQF
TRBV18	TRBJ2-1	ASSPDRDRARNEQF
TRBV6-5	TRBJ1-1	ASRPRRENTEAF
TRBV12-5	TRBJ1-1	ASGFQNTEAF
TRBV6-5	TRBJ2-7	ASRRTSGSSEQY
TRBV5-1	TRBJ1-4	ASSSDPDSGNEKLF
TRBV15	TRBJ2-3	ATSRGLAVDTDTQY
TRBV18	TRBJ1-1	ASSPTGVLGTEAF
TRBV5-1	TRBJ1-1	ASSFTGGTEAF
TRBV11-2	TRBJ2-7	ASSLGTRAYEQY
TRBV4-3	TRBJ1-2	ASSQDGGFGYT
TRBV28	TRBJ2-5	ASSSRRGDSTETQY
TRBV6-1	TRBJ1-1	ASSEVYRGAEAF
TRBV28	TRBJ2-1	ASSSRLAGDYNEQF
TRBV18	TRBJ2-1	ASSSRSGDEQF
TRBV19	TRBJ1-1	ASRKQAWDTEAF
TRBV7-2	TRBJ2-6	ASSLAQGAGANVLT
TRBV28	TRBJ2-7	ASSLSFRDNSYEQY
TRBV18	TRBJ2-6	ASSGFSYYSGANVLT
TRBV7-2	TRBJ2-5	ASRPGVAGGTTQY